This T cell receptor (beta chain) was profiled in a study of blood T cell repertoires in COVID-19 (dated by TCRdb to 2020 to 2022). With respect to the entire study: Samples from collaborators originated in the United States, Italy and Spain and spanned both the acute and convalescent phases of COVID-19. The dataset comprised deeply sampled blood TCRbeta repertoires from subjects exposed to, actively infected with, or recovered from COVID-19. Samples came from the ongoing ImmuneRACE study (first 160 participants) plus 1,254 subjects from 6 global collaborators. Where HLA class I and class II types were available, the types were taken from metadata supplied by the sample provider, not from assay-based typing. The prospective study material was composed of cDNA or gDNA derived from T cells, B-cell-depleted T cells, or PBMCs. The repertoires were released in a freely available public database intended as a resource for research on the immune response to SARS-CoV-2. Sample metadata almost always included a de-identified subject ID, COVID-19 status, age in years and sex.

Another Seattle source contributed samples from volunteer blood donors who had recovered from COVID-19. The collaborating institutions used their own protocols to collect whole blood in K2EDTA tubes. Collaborator samples were shipped for TCRbeta analysis as frozen whole blood, isolated PBMCs, or DNA extracted from either sample type. Beyond this particular receptor, the publication reports: The quantity of clinical and demographic metadata differed by source and by participant and was supplied without curation.

The immunoSEQ Assay, a bias-controlled multiplex PCR, was used to amplify TCRbeta CDR3 regions from genomic DNA. As for how the authors treated the data: The number of nucleated cells in each sample was estimated by amplification of reference gene primers within the assay. To quantify the absolute abundance of each unique TCRbeta CDR3 rearrangement, sequence reads were collapsed and filtered. Productive Simpson clonality was computed per sample as the square root of Simpson's diversity index over productive rearrangements. Entries here come from immuneACCESS through TCRdb and include only in-frame sequences with V and J called. Some clones fail to appear in such tables; in the studies checked, an unresolved V gene covers under half of the shortfall, and the cause of the remainder is unknown. V and J calls plus clone size are reproduced from that table; the DNA served to infer D and trimming. The sample table shows 230,000 or so clones, and roughly nine tenths are seen once. Clones ranked in the top ten supply 4.6% of the sample.

In regard to this clone: The clone's antigen remains unknown. The record has no base qualities; no much larger clone is one base away.

At the junction V is shortened by 7 bases and J by 3 bases, with 15 bases in between. The CDR3, cysteine through phenylalanine, is 15 amino acids long. Just CDR3 DNA is preserved here, 45 bases in frame from base 1. Reading the germline V gene gives CDR1 MDHEN and CDR2 SYDVKM. The sequencing input was peripheral blood. The chain is assembled from TRBV28 and TRBJ2-2; tentative D gene TRBD1, with 5 bases matching. The sequence derives from a woman aged 40 to 49 who had recovered from COVID-19. The DNA sequence follows: TGTGCCAGCACCGAGATGACAGAATACACCGGGGAGCTGTTTTTT. The translation is CASTEMTEYTGELFF. The variable domain in full, with residues beyond the CDR3 obtained from the reference TRBV28 and TRBJ2-2 genes, is DVKVTQSSRYLVKRTGEKVFLECVQDMDHENMFWYRQDPGLGLRLIYFSYDVKMKEKGDIPEGYSVSREKKERFSLILESASTNQTSMYLCASTEMTEYTGELFFGEGSRLTVL.